The rows below give T cell receptor beta chains drawn from one sample of a study of T cells after yellow fever vaccination. TCRdb processed the 5' RACE reads anew with MiXCR; each CDR3 protein has one entry. The sample records about 230,000 distinct CDR3 sequences, roughly 6.2% being singletons. This specimen consisted of CD4+ T cells sorted from PBMCs, obtained on the day of the yellow fever booster vaccination. Receptors were obtained from a man under 40 who received the YFV17D yellow fever vaccine. The CDR3 runs from the conserved cysteine through the conserved F or W. D genes are given only for firm matches. A clone size is listed for some rows: how often the clone was seen (once, few, many), or a class if it is expanded.

J: TRBJ1-5; D: .; V: TRBV12-3/TRBV12-4; size: many; length: 13; CDR3: CASSLRTDQPQHF; DNA: TGTGCCAGCAGTTTAAGGACAGATCAGCCCCAGCATTTT
J: TRBJ2-5; D: TRBD2; V: TRBV20-1; size: many; length: 15; CDR3: CSATRLAGGLETQYF; DNA: TGCAGTGCTACAAGACTAGCGGGAGGGTTGGAGACCCAGTACTTC
J: TRBJ1-5; D: .; V: TRBV19; size: .; length: 15; CDR3: CASSSTAFSNQPQHF; DNA: TGTGCCAGTAGCTCGACAGCGTTTAGCAATCAGCCCCAGCATTTT
J: TRBJ2-1; D: .; V: TRBV24-1; size: many; length: 12; CDR3: CATRGAYNEQFF; DNA: TGTGCCACCAGAGGGGCTTACAATGAGCAGTTCTTC
J: TRBJ2-1; D: TRBD2; V: TRBV7-9; size: .; length: 14; CDR3: CAGRGLAGNNEQFF; DNA: TGTGCCGGGCGGGGACTAGCGGGTAACAATGAGCAGTTCTTC
J: TRBJ2-1; D: .; V: TRBV12-3/TRBV12-4; size: .; length: 15; CDR3: CASSPGSSSAIEQFF; DNA: TGTGCCAGCAGCCCCGGGTCCTCGTCCGCGATTGAGCAGTTCTTC
J: TRBJ2-7; D: .; V: TRBV7-2; size: .; length: 14; CDR3: CASSARVSSYEQYF; DNA: TGTGCCAGCAGCGCACGGGTTAGCTCCTACGAGCAGTACTTC
J: TRBJ2-1; D: TRBD2; V: TRBV7-9; size: many; length: 16; CDR3: CASSLTSGTNSYEQFF; DNA: TGTGCCAGCAGCTTAACAAGCGGGACCAATAGTTATGAGCAGTTCTTC
J: TRBJ2-2; D: TRBD2; V: TRBV7-2; size: .; length: 16; CDR3: CASSQIAGTNTGELFF; DNA: TGTGCCAGCAGCCAGATAGCGGGAACGAACACCGGGGAGCTGTTTTTT
J: TRBJ2-3; D: .; V: TRBV29-1; size: few; length: 12; CDR3: CSVDWGKDTQYF; DNA: TGCAGCGTTGATTGGGGGAAGGATACGCAGTATTTT
J: TRBJ1-2; D: .; V: TRBV20-1; size: many; length: 11; CDR3: CSARDPGDYTF; DNA: TGCAGTGCTAGAGATCCGGGGGACTACACCTTC
J: TRBJ2-2; D: .; V: TRBV7-2; size: .; length: 15; CDR3: CASNLQASNTGELFF; DNA: TGTGCCAGCAACCTACAGGCTTCGAACACCGGGGAGCTGTTTTTT
J: TRBJ2-7; D: .; V: TRBV27; size: few; length: 13; CDR3: CASSLSRFYEQYF; DNA: TGTGCCAGCAGTTTAAGCCGGTTCTACGAGCAGTACTTC
J: TRBJ2-1; D: TRBD2; V: TRBV3-1; size: few; length: 16; CDR3: CASSQGGGRNYNEQFF; DNA: TGTGCCAGCAGCCAAGGTGGCGGGAGAAACTACAATGAGCAGTTCTTC
J: TRBJ2-7; D: .; V: TRBV14; size: many; length: 15; CDR3: CASSQDRMISYEQYF; DNA: TGTGCCAGCAGCCAAGATCGGATGATCTCCTACGAGCAGTACTTC
J: TRBJ1-1; D: .; V: TRBV6-5; size: few; length: 12; CDR3: CASSGTASEAFF; DNA: TGTGCCAGCAGTGGGACGGCCTCGGAGGCTTTCTTT
J: TRBJ1-1; D: TRBD1; V: TRBV10-3; size: many; length: 16; CDR3: CAIDGQGARPNTEAFF; DNA: TGTGCCATCGACGGACAGGGGGCCCGACCGAACACTGAAGCTTTCTTT
J: TRBJ2-7; D: TRBD1; V: TRBV2; size: few; length: 14; CDR3: CASTRQGVTYEQYF; DNA: TGTGCCAGCACCAGACAGGGGGTTACCTACGAGCAGTACTTC
J: TRBJ1-1; D: .; V: TRBV7-9; size: few; length: 15; CDR3: CASSSIRGDSTEAFF; DNA: TGTGCCAGCAGCTCAATCCGGGGGGATAGCACTGAAGCTTTCTTT
J: TRBJ2-7; D: .; V: TRBV5-4; size: few; length: 13; CDR3: CASSLVVGGEQYF; DNA: TGTGCCAGCAGCTTGGTGGTCGGGGGCGAGCAGTACTTC
J: TRBJ1-4; D: TRBD1; V: TRBV4-3; size: .; length: 15; CDR3: CASSQDHRTGEKLFF; DNA: TGCGCCAGCAGCCAAGACCATCGGACAGGGGAAAAACTGTTTTTT
J: TRBJ2-3; D: .; V: TRBV5-1; size: .; length: 13; CDR3: CASSLVLADTQYF; DNA: TGCGCCAGCAGCTTGGTGCTGGCAGATACGCAGTATTTT
J: TRBJ2-5; D: .; V: TRBV20-1; size: .; length: 13; CDR3: CSACSGLGETQYF; DNA: TGCAGTGCTTGCTCTGGCCTGGGAGAGACCCAGTACTTC
J: TRBJ2-1; D: .; V: TRBV29-1; size: .; length: 10; CDR3: CSGGDVEQFF; DNA: TGCAGCGGTGGGGACGTTGAGCAGTTCTTC
J: TRBJ2-7; D: TRBD2; V: TRBV7-2; size: many; length: 15; CDR3: CASSSIAGGAYEQYF; DNA: TGTGCCAGCAGCTCCATAGCGGGAGGGGCCTACGAGCAGTACTTC
J: TRBJ2-5; D: .; V: TRBV28; size: many; length: 14; CDR3: CASSAEAGQETQYF; DNA: TGTGCCAGCAGTGCTGAAGCGGGCCAAGAGACCCAGTACTTC
J: TRBJ1-2; D: .; V: TRBV5-4; size: many; length: 14; CDR3: CASSLPGRLDGYTF; DNA: TGTGCCAGCAGCTTGCCGGGACGCCTCGATGGCTACACCTTC
J: TRBJ2-7; D: TRBD2; V: TRBV7-2; size: few; length: 14; CDR3: CASSLLAGVLEQYF; DNA: TGTGCCAGCAGCTTACTAGCGGGGGTACTCGAGCAGTACTTC
J: TRBJ2-3; D: .; V: TRBV24-1; size: many; length: 14; CDR3: CATSDSSEADTQYF; DNA: TGTGCCACCAGTGATAGTAGTGAGGCAGATACGCAGTATTTT
J: TRBJ2-5; D: TRBD1; V: TRBV11-2; size: .; length: 16; CDR3: CASSLLGQGLEETQYF; DNA: TGTGCCAGCAGCCTTCTGGGACAGGGGTTAGAGGAGACCCAGTACTTC